One and the same sample provided the 7 T cell receptor beta chains below, sequenced in a study of cytomegalovirus exposure and HLA in healthy donors. The PCR made use of 60 Vbeta and 13 Jbeta primers. Repertoires were generated with immunoSEQ multiplex PCR, while TCRdb's copy carries only in-frame clones and drops some. The data contain over 150,000 clones, around 81% of them seen just once; the ten biggest clones take up 5.5% to 6.5%. Specimen: PBMCs. These receptors all stem from a woman between 40 and 50 years old in good health and CMV-seropositive.

This clone was counted between two and nine times. V and J are TRBV25-1 and TRBJ2-7, with 10 bases matching TRBD2. This CDR3 comprises 16 residues. Germline CDR1 MGHDK, CDR2 SYGVNS. V lost 2 bases to trimming and J lost 2 bases; unmatched junction nucleotides: 6. CDR3 in amino acids: CASSEGIAGGTYEQYF. In nucleotides, the CDR3 is TGTGCCAGCAGTGAAGGGATAGCGGGAGGTACCTACGAGCAGTACTTC.

The genes are TRBV5-1 and TRBJ1-5; TRBD1 matches 7 bases. The CDR3 covers 13 residues. CDR1 and CDR2 (germline): SGHRS, YFSETQ. Trimming cost V 1 base and J 6 bases; bases outside gene matches: 1. The CDR3 loop reads CASSLSGGQPQHF. Here the CDR3 DNA reads TGCGCCAGCAGCTTGTCAGGGGGTCAGCCCCAGCATTTT.

The rearrangement links TRBV4-1 to TRBJ2-7; a possible D gene is TRBD1 (6 bases). Germline CDR1 is MGHRA and CDR2 is YSYEKL. The CDR3 length is 15 residues. V was trimmed by 3 bases and J by 3 bases, leaving 15 bases between them. The CDR3 here is CASSHSRTALYEQYF. CDR3 coding DNA: TGCGCCAGCAGCCACAGCCGGACAGCCCTCTACGAGCAGTACTTC.

The chain employs TRBV5-1 and TRBJ1-2; 10 bases line up with TRBD1. The CDR3 totals 17 residues. CDR1 and CDR2 from the germline V gene are SGHRS and YFSETQ. Trimming took 3 bases from V and 0 from J; bases not matched to a gene: 8. CDR3 in amino acids: CASSSRQGAGANYGYTF. The CDR3 DNA reads as TGCGCCAGCAGCTCCCGACAGGGGGCGGGGGCTAACTATGGCTACACCTTC.

V usage is TRBV11-2 and J usage is TRBJ2-5; 8 nucleotides align to TRBD1. The germline gives CDR1 SGHAT, CDR2 FQNNGV. V trimming: 4 bases; J trimming: 2 bases; junction bases outside the gene matches: 9. The CDR3 loop spans 16 amino acids. The CDR3 spells CASSSWTGSLQETQYF. CDR3 bases: TGTGCCAGCAGCTCCTGGACAGGGAGCTTGCAAGAGACCCAGTACTTC. The full variable domain, with the rest looked up from reference TRBV11-2 and TRBJ2-5, is EAGVAQSPRYKIIEKRQSVAFWCNPISGHATLYWYQQILGQGPKLLIQFQNNGVVDDSQLPKDRFSAERLKGVDSTLKIQPAKLEDSAVYLCASSSWTGSLQETQYFGPGTRLLVL.

V is TRBV2 and J is TRBJ2-7; no definite D call. The V gene's germline CDR1 is SNHLY and CDR2 FYNNEI. Deletions cut 4 bases from V and 1 base from J, with 11 bases between. The CDR3 sequence is 14 residues long. The CDR3 sequence: CASSVNRLSYEQYF. CDR3 DNA: TGTGCCAGCAGTGTGAACAGATTGTCCTACGAGCAGTACTTC. Filled out from reference TRBV2 and TRBJ2-7, the complete variable domain reads EPEVTQTPSHQVTQMGQEVILRCVPISNHLYFYWYRQILGQKVEFLVSFYNNEISEKSEIFDDQFSVERPDGSNFTLKIRSTKLEDSAMYFCASSVNRLSYEQYFGPGTRLTVT.

This chain connects TRBV28 to TRBJ1-5; perhaps TRBD1 as D (6 bases). In germline, CDR1 is MDHEN, CDR2 SYDVKM. V lost 5 bases and J lost 4, with 12 bases in between. CDR3 length: 14 residues. The CDR3 DNA reads TGTGCCAGCAGTCCCCGGGACACTAATCAGCCCCAGCATTTT. It translates to CASSPRDTNQPQHF.